This T cell receptor (beta chain) was sequenced during a study of blood T cell repertoires in COVID-19. V was shortened by 0 bases and J by 5 bases, with 10 bases between the two germline ends. The CDR3 sequence is 14 residues long. Per germline, CDR1 ENHRY and CDR2 SYGVKD. Generated by immunoSEQ multiplex PCR, the TCRdb table keeps only in-frame clones and is missing some. Here the sample spans around 50,000 clones, approximately 78% being singletons. This chain joins TRBV10-3 and TRBJ1-2; D not resolved. Material for sequencing was PBMCs or T cells enriched from blood (not recorded which). The source of this sequence is a woman between 50 and 59 years old with acute COVID-19. CDR3 sequence reads: CAISESRVEYGYTF. In nucleotides, the CDR3 is TGTGCCATCAGTGAGTCGAGGGTGGAGTATGGCTACACCTTC.